One and the same sample provided the 15 T cell receptor beta chains below, sequenced in a study of type 1 and type 2 diabetes patients. Amplification started from genomic DNA. A primer set of 30 forward and 13 reverse primers amplified the CDR3. TCRdb called the multiplex PCR reads again in MiXCR, with one record for every CDR3 protein. This table holds fewer than 300,000 distinct CDR3 sequences, roughly 44% found once. Sequenced: peripheral blood mononuclear cells (PBMCs). Receptors originate from a man younger than 30 with type 2 diabetes.

This clonotype showed up many times. The V call is TRBV15, the J call TRBJ2-1, with D uncertain. This CDR3 is built from 14 residues. Trimming shortened V by 0 bases and J by 7 bases, and 10 bases separated the two germline ends. Germline lookup yields CDR1 LNHNV and CDR2 YYDKDF (reference sequence). The CDR3 protein is CATSRDPAENEQFF. As DNA, the CDR3 is TGTGCCACCAGCAGAGATCCGGCGGAAAATGAGCAGTTCTTC.

The chain employs TRBV6-1 and TRBJ1-1, with no clear D. This CDR3 is built from 12 residues. Trimming took off 6 bases at V and 6 bases at J, with 11 bases between the two ends. Per germline, CDR1 MNHNS and CDR2 SASEGT. CDR3 protein: CASSRGVAEAFF. The CDR3 nucleotides read TGTGCCAGCAGCCGCGGGGTGGCTGAAGCTTTCTTT.

This clonotype was seen a few times. The rearrangement joins TRBV2 to TRBJ2-3, with no clear D. V was trimmed by 7 bases and J by 3 bases, leaving 8 bases between them. CDR3 size: 12 residues. Germline CDR1 reads SNHLY; CDR2 reads FYNNEI. CDR3 in DNA: TGTGCCAGCAACCCCGAGACAGATACGCAGTATTTT. Translated, it gives CASNPETDTQYF.

This clonotype appeared many times. V gene TRBV25-1 combines with J gene TRBJ1-6; 10 bases fit TRBD1. This CDR3 has 16 residues. The germline V gene encodes CDR1 MGHDK and CDR2 SYGVNS. V trimming: 1 base; J trimming: 9 bases; junction bases outside the gene matches: 6. CDR3 region: CASSEWGQGSGSPLHF. Written as DNA, the CDR3 is TGTGCCAGCAGTGAATGGGGACAGGGGTCGGGTTCACCCCTCCACTTT.

The chain recombines TRBV7-2 with TRBJ2-7; D ambiguous. V was clipped by 2 bases and J by 4 bases, with 9 bases between them. Per germline, CDR1 SGHTA and CDR2 FQGNSA. CDR3 size: 13 residues. CDR3 DNA sequence: TGTGCCAGCAGCTTAATGATCCAATACGAGCAGTACTTC. Amino acids: CASSLMIQYEQYF.

Turning to this clonotype: One base away lies a much larger clone, so this may be a sequencing read error. This chain links TRBV15 with TRBJ2-1; 12 positions agree with TRBD2. Germline V gene sequence: CDR1 LNHNV, CDR2 YYDKDF (reference sequence). Trimming removed 6 bases from V and 10 bases from J; junction bases left unmatched: 7. The CDR3 has 14 amino acids. The CDR3 DNA follows: TGTGCCACCAGTACTAGCGGGAGGCAGAACGAGCAGTTCTTC. Its protein is CATSTSGRQNEQFF.

This clonotype was recorded at least ten times. The rearrangement links TRBV10-3 to TRBJ2-3; unclear D gene. The germline V and J ends were trimmed by 2 bases and 5 bases, with 2 bases remaining between them. This CDR3 comprises 11 residues. Germline CDR1 ENHRY, CDR2 SYGVKD. CDR3 amino acids: CAISERDTQYF. CDR3 DNA: TGTGCCATCAGTGAGCGAGATACGCAGTATTTT.

The J gene is TRBJ2-1, the V gene TRBV12-3 or TRBV12-4, with D perhaps TRBD1 (5 bases). This CDR3 is built from 14 residues. V was trimmed by 3 bases and J by 10 bases, leaving 16 bases between them. The CDR3 nucleotides are TGTGCCAGCAGTTTGAGACAGTTAAGTAACGAGCAGTTCTTC. This codes for CASSLRQLSNEQFF.

The CDR3 loop reads CASSLKRIEAFF. In DNA form, the CDR3 reads TGTGCCAGCAGTTTGAAAAGGATTGAAGCTTTCTTT. The genes are TRBV12-3 or TRBV12-4 and TRBJ1-1; D uncertain. Trimming pared 3 bases from V and 7 bases from J, leaving 9 bases between. CDR3 length equals 12 residues.

The V gene is TRBV29-1, the J gene TRBJ1-5; D not certain. V dropped 4 bases and J dropped 5 bases, with 9 bases sitting between them. The CDR3 totals 12 residues. Germline V lookup: CDR1 SQVTM, CDR2 ANQGSEA. CDR3: CSVGAGDQPQHF. The CDR3 DNA sequence: TGCAGCGTTGGGGCCGGGGATCAGCCCCAGCATTTT.

The count of this clonotype is one. The chain links TRBV25-1 to TRBJ1-2, with 7 bases that match TRBD1. The CDR3 runs 16 residues. V lost 5 bases and J lost 0; bases outside the gene matches: 9. Germline lookup yields CDR1 MGHDK and CDR2 SYGVNS. CDR3 coding DNA: TGTGCCAGCAGTTCGCCGGGACAGACAGCTAACTATGGCTACACCTTC. Encoded protein: CASSSPGQTANYGYTF.

The V gene is TRBV29-1, the J gene TRBJ2-1, with TRBD1 matching 10 bases. The CDR3 extends over 16 amino acids. Germline CDR1 SQVTM, CDR2 ANQGSEA. V was pared by 6 bases and J by 4 bases, with 12 bases of the junction left unmatched. The CDR3 DNA follows: TGCAGCGTGGGGAGCCCGGGACAGGGGATGTACAATGAGCAGTTCTTC. It is translated as CSVGSPGQGMYNEQFF.

Turning to this clonotype: The CDR3 does not end in the conserved phenylalanine or tryptophan, so this is likely a read error. The DNA is left out, because the CDR3 cannot be placed on it with certainty; the CDR3 is given as TCRdb lists it. The rearrangement joins TRBV7-9 to TRBJ1-2; no DNA check was done on the table's D call, TRBD1. Germline CDR1 and CDR2: SEHNR and FQNEAQ (reference sequence). The CDR3 length equals 12 residues, ends included. CDR3 amino acids: CASSLEGRRLTL.

This clonotype came up a few times. The chain combines TRBV19 with TRBJ1-2; the D gene is possibly TRBD1 (5 bases). The CDR3 runs to 16 residues. Germline V CDR1 and CDR2: LNHDA, SQIVND (reference sequence). Trimming left V 4 bases short and J 0 bases short, with 15 bases between. The CDR3 reads CASSTLGSTANYGYTF. The CDR3 DNA sequence: TGTGCCAGTAGTACCCTAGGATCGACAGCTAACTATGGCTACACCTTC.

This clonotype was picked up a small number of times. The J gene is TRBJ2-3, the V gene TRBV12-5, with 10 bases aligning to TRBD2. Losses at the gene ends were 0 bases for V and 7 bases for J; bases not matched to a gene: 7. Germline V gene lookup returns CDR1 LGHNT and CDR2 FRNRAP. The CDR3 spans 16 residues. The CDR3 loop is CASGLVAGGTRNTQYF. CDR3 in DNA: TGTGCTAGTGGTTTGGTAGCGGGGGGGACCCGGAATACGCAGTATTTT.